These 11 T cell receptor beta chains were all obtained from the same sample, sequenced in a study of PD-L1 blockade in urothelial cancer. This sample's time point: pretreatment peripheral blood. Data came from immunoSEQ multiplex PCR; TCRdb stores just in-frame clones and leaves some out. The repertoire holds approximately 47,000 clones, with 75% to 85% as singletons. This sample comprised PBMCs, obtained around atezolizumab (anti-PD-L1) treatment. The receptors stem from a man aged 50 or older with urothelial cancer.

The chain carries TRBV19 and TRBJ1-1; 10 bases map to TRBD1. With V trimmed by 4 bases and J by 7 bases, 12 bases remained unmatched. The CDR3 has 16 amino acids. Per the germline V gene, CDR1 is LNHDA and CDR2 is SQIVND (reference sequence). The CDR3 region is CASSRPAGTGAGEAFF. CDR3 in DNA: TGTGCCAGTAGTAGACCGGCCGGGACAGGGGCAGGTGAAGCTTTCTTT.

The chain recombines TRBV10-2 with TRBJ2-3; 8 bases map to TRBD2. Germline CDR1 is WSHSY and CDR2 is SAAADI. CDR3 length equals 16 residues. The CDR3 nucleotides are TGCGCGTCGGGGGCGGGAGGAAGTGTCAGCACAGATACGCAGTATTTT. It specifies CASGAGGSVSTDTQYF.

The chain combines TRBV6-5 with TRBJ2-1; D is perhaps TRBD2 (6 bases). CDR3 length equals 13 residues. Germline V gene lookup returns CDR1 MNHEY and CDR2 SVGAGI. Trimming shortened V by 4 bases and J by 9 bases, and 13 bases separated the two germline ends. In DNA form, the CDR3 reads TGTGCCAGCAGTTGGAGGGAGGAGGGTGAGCAGTTCTTC. Protein: CASSWREEGEQFF.

The chain recombines TRBV9 with TRBJ2-7, with D possibly matching TRBD1 (5 bases). The length of the CDR3 is 17 residues. V shed 0 bases and J shed 2 bases, with 18 bases lying between them. Germline-derived CDR1 and CDR2 are SGDLS and YYNGEE. The CDR3 region has the DNA TGTGCCAGCAGCGTAGCAGGGCCGTCAACCCCCCCCTACGAGCAGTACTTC. It codes for CASSVAGPSTPPYEQYF.

CDR3 nucleotide sequence: TGTGCCAGCAGCTTGGGCGGGACAGGGGATAACTATGGCTACACCTTC. It yields the protein CASSLGGTGDNYGYTF. V is TRBV5-6 and J is TRBJ1-2; 10 bases align to TRBD1. Trimming at V came to 0 bases and at J to 1 base, leaving 3 bases not matched to a gene. Per the germline V gene, CDR1 is SGHDT and CDR2 is YYEEEE. The CDR3 contains 16 residues.

CDR3 DNA: TGTGCCAGCTCACCACCAGAAGCACCAGATACGCAGTATTTT. Translated: CASSPPEAPDTQYF. This sequence joins TRBV18 and TRBJ2-3; no clear D. The CDR3 runs 14 residues. Looked up from germline, CDR1 is KGHSH and CDR2 is LQKENI. V was clipped by 0 bases and J by 4 bases, with 8 bases between them.

The gene calls are TRBV5-1 and TRBJ2-1; weak D call: TRBD1 (6 bases). The germline V gene has CDR1 SGHRS and CDR2 YFSETQ. CDR3 size: 15 residues. V lost 2 bases, J lost 4 bases, and 13 bases lay in between. The CDR3 DNA follows: TGCGCCAGCAGCTTTTTTAGGACAGAGTACAATGAGCAGTTCTTC. The encoded protein is CASSFFRTEYNEQFF.

This chain uses TRBV28 with TRBJ2-1; possibly TRBD2 for D (6 bases). V dropped 6 bases and J dropped 8 bases, with 20 bases sitting between them. This CDR3 contains 15 residues. Per the germline V gene, CDR1 is MDHEN and CDR2 is SYDVKM. CDR3 loop: CASSLSSVGEDEQFF. The CDR3 nucleotides are TGTGCCAGCAGCCTGTCTTCGGTGGGGGAGGATGAGCAGTTCTTC.

This clone was found once. The V gene is TRBV5-1, the J gene TRBJ2-1; weak D call: TRBD1 (6 bases). There are 15 residues in the CDR3. Germline V lookup: CDR1 SGHRS, CDR2 YFSETQ. Deletions cut 4 bases from V and 1 base from J, with 12 bases between. The CDR3 DNA sequence: TGCGCCAGCAGCCGTGGACAGTTGTCCTACAATGAGCAGTTCTTC. Residues: CASSRGQLSYNEQFF.

V gene TRBV6-5 combines with J gene TRBJ1-2; tentatively, D is TRBD1 (6 bases). CDR1 MNHEY and CDR2 SVGAGI come from the germline V gene. Trimming cost V 2 bases and J 6 bases, with 16 bases left between them. The CDR3 sequence is 15 residues long. Here the CDR3 DNA reads TGTGCCAGCAGTTACGGGTTGCAGGGGAGGGATGGCTACACCTTC. It is translated as CASSYGLQGRDGYTF.

This chain links TRBV6-5 with TRBJ2-1, with TRBD1 identical over 10 bases. CDR1 is MNHEY, CDR2 SVGAGI, per germline. This CDR3 has 15 amino acids. V trimming: 4 bases; J trimming: 1 base; junction bases outside the gene matches: 1. CDR3: CASSSDRGSYNEQFF. The CDR3 nucleotides are TGTGCCAGCAGTTCGGACAGGGGGTCCTACAATGAGCAGTTCTTC.